This TCR beta chain was identified during a study of blood T cell repertoires in COVID-19. Whole-study context: The analysed material was cDNA or gDNA that came from T cells, B-cell-depleted T cells, or PBMCs.

Germline lookup yields CDR1 MGHRA and CDR2 YSYEKL. The CDR3 is made up of 15 amino acids. With V trimmed by 0 bases and J by 7 bases, 4 bases remained unmatched. Per the authors' pipeline: It was from reference gene primer amplification that nucleated cell counts were estimated. Clones were sequenced by immunoSEQ multiplex PCR, and TCRdb holds only the in-frame ones, with some missing. V and J calls and clone size are given by that table; D and trimming were obtained from the DNA. The table lists some 490,000 clones, roughly nine tenths of them singletons. Each participant's cohort was designated according to participant-reported clinical history. Donors in Cohort 3 counted as recovered after two negative PCRs, clearance, or symptom resolution.

This TCR derives from a woman in her sixties who had recovered from COVID-19. This chain joins TRBV4-1 and TRBJ1-4, with TRBD1 identical over 8 bases. The source material was PBMCs or T cells enriched from blood (not recorded which). The CDR3: CASSQDRTGIEKLFF. CDR3 DNA sequence: TGCGCCAGCAGCCAAGATCGGACAGGGATTGAAAAACTGTTTTTT.